This T cell receptor beta chain originates from a study of cytomegalovirus exposure and HLA in healthy donors. Overall study findings and caveats: Previous analysis showed most TCR beta V segments were productive about 87% or about 30% of the time. It emerged from a later analysis that several of the most significant clusters appeared to be linked to common viral pathogens. What a later analysis reportedly showed was that an Asian-associated ancestry cluster had fewer N-insertions than the roughly 670-donor mean.

Trimming at V came to 1 base and at J to 3 bases, leaving 6 bases not matched to a gene. The CDR3 runs 16 residues. Per germline, CDR1 SGHDN and CDR2 FVKESK. Regarding this clone: Its antigen is not identified.

The PCR ran on 60 Vbeta and 13 Jbeta primers. Sequencing was performed with immunoSEQ multiplex PCR; in TCRdb, only in-frame clones are kept and a portion is missing. The sample carries some 150,000 clones, around 80% recorded once. The specimen sequenced was PBMCs. The TCR comes from a man between 35 and 55 years old in good health and CMV-seronegative. This chain joins TRBV14 and TRBJ2-3; 8 nucleotides align to TRBD2. CDR3 loop: CASSQGGLDWTDTQYF. For the CDR3, the DNA is TGTGCCAGCAGCCAAGGGGGACTAGATTGGACAGATACGCAGTATTTT.